This T cell receptor beta chain was sequenced in a study of blood T cells in healthy people across ages. With respect to this clonotype: The target antigen is unknown. One end of the junction is discordant with germline, which a read error may explain.

Together with a sample-barcoded 5' primer, a J-beta primer mix was included in a second PCR lasting about 6 to 12 cycles. Each cDNA was tagged by a template-switch adaptor containing 12 random nucleotides. TCRdb called the 5' RACE reads again in MiXCR, with one record for every CDR3 protein. The table shows more than 1,400,000 distinct CDR3 sequences, with 42% occurring only once. This CDR3 is 17 amino acids long. From germline, CDR1 is DFQATT and CDR2 SNEGSKA (reference sequence). Study results and limitations: Age showed a roughly linear inverse relationship with TCR beta diversity per million T cells. Strongly correlated with naive T cell percentage was TCR beta diversity.

The receptor comes from a woman between 18 and 30 years old in good health. The chain carries TRBV20-1 and TRBJ1-5; 7 nucleotides agree with TRBD1. The sequencing sample was made of blood. CDR3 amino acids: CSAHDPTGTYSNRPQHF. The CDR3 nucleotides read TGCAGTGCTCACGATCCGACAGGGACCTATAGCAATCGGCCCCAGCATTTT.